The 23 T cell receptor beta chains in this list originate from one sample, sequenced in a study of cytomegalovirus exposure and HLA in healthy donors. With 60 Vbeta and 13 Jbeta primers, the PCR was carried out. The protocol was immunoSEQ multiplex PCR, while the TCRdb copy is restricted to in-frame clones and leaves out a portion. The profile covers 210,000 or so clones, with approximately 79% appearing a single time and 0.2% to 0.25% taken by the ten largest. Sequenced: PBMCs. All receptors come from a girl aged 2-15 years in good health and CMV-seronegative.

J is TRBJ2-3 and V is TRBV19; TRBD1 aligns across 8 bases. Unmatched junction bases numbered 7, after V lost 5 bases and J lost 3 bases. The CDR3 is 15 residues long. Germline CDR1 and CDR2: LNHDA and SQIVND (reference sequence). CDR3 sequence: CASSPWTGLTDTQYF. In DNA form, the CDR3 reads TGTGCCAGTAGTCCTTGGACAGGGTTAACAGATACGCAGTATTTT. Variable domain in full (rest from reference TRBV19 and TRBJ2-3): DGGITQSPKYLFRKEGQNVTLSCEQNLNHDAMYWYRQDPGQGLRLIYYSQIVNDFQKGDIAEGYSVSREKKESFPLTVTSAQKNPTAFYLCASSPWTGLTDTQYFGPGTRLTVL.

The DNA for the CDR3 is TGTGCCAGCAGTGTTGTCGTGGGCGAGCAGTTCTTC. It specifies CASSVVVGEQFF. This sequence joins TRBV6-1 and TRBJ2-1; D gene ambiguous. V lost 4 bases and J lost 10, with 11 bases in between. This CDR3 has 12 amino acids. Per the germline V gene, CDR1 is MNHNS and CDR2 is SASEGT.

The V call is TRBV29-1, the J call TRBJ1-1; 8 bases are a match to TRBD1. The CDR3 is made up of 11 amino acids. Losses at the gene ends were 4 bases for V and 11 bases for J; bases not matched to a gene: 6. Germline loops: CDR1 SQVTM, CDR2 ANQGSEA. CDR3 sequence (DNA): TGCAGCGTTGCAGGGGGCCTTGGGGCTTTCTTT. This encodes CSVAGGLGAFF.

CDR3 nucleotides: TGCAGCGTTGTGGTGACAGAGGACTATGGCTACACCTTC. This gives the protein CSVVVTEDYGYTF. The chain recombines TRBV29-1 with TRBJ1-2; D possibly corresponds to TRBD1 (5 bases). CDR1 and CDR2 from the germline V gene are SQVTM and ANQGSEA. This CDR3 spans 13 amino acids. V shed 4 bases and J shed 3 bases, with 12 bases lying between them.

The CDR3 sequence is CASSPPEVYNEAFF. In DNA form, the CDR3 reads TGTGCCAGCAGCCCCCCTGAGGTTTATAATGAAGCTTTCTTT. The V and J genes are TRBV5-5 and TRBJ1-1; D uncertain. Trimming pared 4 bases from V and 7 bases from J, leaving 17 bases between. CDR3 length: 14 residues. Germline values: CDR1 SGHKS, CDR2 YYEKEE (reference sequence).

This chain links TRBV7-2 with TRBJ1-5; tentative D call: TRBD1 (5 bases). V lost 5 bases and J 5 bases, leaving 7 bases between the germline ends. Per the germline V gene, CDR1 is SGHTA and CDR2 is FQGNSA. This CDR3 contains 12 residues. The CDR3 loop reads CASSQQDQPQHF. CDR3 in DNA: TGTGCCAGCAGCCAACAGGATCAGCCCCAGCATTTT.

This clone turned up a few times. The chain employs TRBV11-2 and TRBJ2-1; TRBD2 matches at 11 bases. The V gene's germline CDR1 is SGHAT and CDR2 FQNNGV. This CDR3 spans 16 amino acids. The V and J ends lost 7 bases and 5 bases, in that order; junction bases with no gene match: 10. CDR3 amino acids: CASKFVGTSGNNEQFF. The DNA for the CDR3 is TGTGCCAGCAAATTTGTTGGGACTAGCGGAAACAATGAGCAGTTCTTC. The full variable domain, with the rest looked up from reference TRBV11-2 and TRBJ2-1, is EAGVAQSPRYKIIEKRQSVAFWCNPISGHATLYWYQQILGQGPKLLIQFQNNGVVDDSQLPKDRFSAERLKGVDSTLKIQPAKLEDSAVYLCASKFVGTSGNNEQFFGPGTRLTVL.

The table lists this clone with a few counts. V usage is TRBV13 and J usage is TRBJ1-1; 7 positions match TRBD1. The germline V gene encodes CDR1 PRHDT and CDR2 FYEKMQ (reference sequence). The ends lost 3 bases at V and 7 bases at J; junction bases unmatched: 5. The CDR3 length is 13 residues. The DNA for the CDR3 is TGTGCCAGCAGCTTTTCAGGGGGGTATGAAGCTTTCTTT. Its protein product is CASSFSGGYEAFF.

This sequence joins TRBV18 and TRBJ2-1; D is ambiguous. Germline V gene data show CDR1 as KGHSH and CDR2 as LQKENI. Between the trimmed V and J ends, which lost 0 bases and 10 bases, there was a span of 10 bases. This CDR3 is 13 amino acids long. The CDR3 region is CASSPPQPGEQFF. CDR3 nucleotide sequence: TGTGCCAGCTCACCACCGCAGCCCGGGGAGCAGTTCTTC.

V usage is TRBV18 and J usage is TRBJ1-2; 8 nucleotides line up with TRBD1. Per the germline V gene, CDR1 is KGHSH and CDR2 is LQKENI. The CDR3 consists of 15 residues. V dropped 3 bases and J dropped 2; count of bases not matched to a gene: 5. This CDR3 reads CASSPTGAGNYGYTF. CDR3 sequence (DNA): TGTGCCAGCTCACCGACAGGGGCCGGCAACTATGGCTACACCTTC.

The chain recombines TRBV19 with TRBJ1-1, with TRBD1 matching 10 bases. Germline-derived CDR1 and CDR2 are LNHDA and SQIVND (reference sequence). Germline trimming cut 4 bases from V and 5 bases from J; bases unmatched to any gene: 10. The CDR3 runs to 16 residues. Here the CDR3 DNA reads TGTGCCAGTAGTACTCAAGGACAGGGGGGGTGGACTGAAGCTTTCTTT. Amino acids: CASSTQGQGGWTEAFF.

This clone appeared a few times. The CDR3 nucleotides are TGTGCCAACTGTAGCGGGAGGCCTGACTACGAGCAGTACTTC. It yields the protein CANCSGRPDYEQYF. The genes are TRBV19 and TRBJ2-7; 10 bases line up with TRBD2. The CDR3 is 14 residues long. From germline, CDR1 is LNHDA and CDR2 SQIVND (reference sequence). The junction had 9 bases not matched to a gene; V was cut back by 10 bases and J by 3 bases. The whole variable domain, remainder taken from reference TRBV19 and TRBJ2-7, is DGGITQSPKYLFRKEGQNVTLSCEQNLNHDAMYWYRQDPGQGLRLIYYSQIVNDFQKGDIAEGYSVSREKKESFPLTVTSAQKNPTAFYLCANCSGRPDYEQYFGPGTRLTVT.

The chain couples TRBV7-3 to TRBJ1-4; D is unclear. Germline V CDR1 and CDR2: SGHTA, FQGTGA. The germline V and J ends were trimmed by 5 bases and 3 bases, with 7 bases remaining between them. The CDR3 is 13 amino acids. The CDR3 reads CASSRGANEKLFF. The CDR3 nucleotides are TGTGCCAGCAGCCGCGGGGCTAATGAAAAACTGTTTTTT. Filled out from reference TRBV7-3 and TRBJ1-4, the complete variable domain reads GAGVSQTPSNKVTEKGKYVELRCDPISGHTALYWYRQSLGQGPEFLIYFQGTGAADDSGLPNDRFFAVRPEGSVSTLKIQRTERGDSAVYLCASSRGANEKLFFGSGTQLSVL.

The V call is TRBV5-6, the J call TRBJ2-1; D not resolved. The germline CDR1 and CDR2 sequences are SGHDT and YYEEEE. V was clipped by 1 base and J by 10 bases, with 6 bases between them. The CDR3 loop spans 11 amino acids. CDR3 amino acids: CASSLFGEQFF. The CDR3 DNA follows: TGTGCCAGCAGCTTGTTCGGGGAGCAGTTCTTC.

V gene TRBV2 combines with J gene TRBJ2-7, with a possible D match to TRBD2 (6 bases). V was pared by 4 bases and J by 3 bases, with 22 bases between. This CDR3 comprises 17 residues. Germline V CDR1 and CDR2: SNHLY, FYNNEI. As DNA, the CDR3 is TGTGCCAGCAGTGTCGGGACTTTGACTACGGGGGTCTACGAGCAGTACTTC. Its protein is CASSVGTLTTGVYEQYF.

The J gene is TRBJ1-2, the V gene TRBV2, with 10 positions matching TRBD1. Germline V gene lookup returns CDR1 SNHLY and CDR2 FYNNEI. Germline trimming cut 6 bases from V and 5 bases from J; bases unmatched to any gene: 6. This CDR3 comprises 14 residues. The CDR3 is CASSLEGQGYGYTF. The DNA of the CDR3 is TGTGCCAGCAGCCTAGAGGGACAGGGGTATGGCTACACCTTC.

This sequence joins TRBV5-1 and TRBJ1-2, with D possibly matching TRBD1 (5 bases). CDR1 is SGHRS, CDR2 YFSETQ, per germline. This CDR3 region has 17 residues. V was pared by 1 base and J by 5 bases, with 21 bases between. CDR3 in amino acids: CASSLLIGTGAPYGYTF. The CDR3, as DNA: TGCGCCAGCAGCTTGTTAATAGGGACTGGGGCCCCGTATGGCTACACCTTC.

The table lists this clone with a few counts. V and J are TRBV27 and TRBJ2-7; 15 bases are a match to TRBD2. Unmatched junction bases numbered 13, after V lost 4 bases and J lost 0 bases. The CDR3 spans 20 residues. Germline CDR1 MNHEY, CDR2 SMNVEV (reference sequence). CDR3: CASSSSGLGLAGGGSYEQYF. The CDR3 bases are TGTGCCAGCAGTTCGTCAGGCCTGGGACTAGCGGGAGGAGGCTCCTACGAGCAGTACTTC.

The V call is TRBV5-4, the J call TRBJ2-3; 11 nucleotides line up with TRBD1. J lost 4 bases, V lost 9 bases, and 4 bases had no gene match. This CDR3 is built from 13 residues. Germline assignment: CDR1 SGHNT and CDR2 YYREEE (reference sequence). CDR3 DNA sequence: TGTGCCACCCCGGGACAGGGGGCAGATACGCAGTATTTT. Translation gives CATPGQGADTQYF. Variable domain in full (rest from reference TRBV5-4 and TRBJ2-3): ETGVTQSPTHLIKTRGQQVTLRCSSQSGHNTVSWYQQALGQGPQFIFQYYREEENGRGNFPPRFSGLQFPNYSSELNVNALELDDSALYLCATPGQGADTQYFGPGTRLTVL.

The chain joins TRBV5-1 to TRBJ2-3, with 11 bases that match TRBD2. The germline V gene encodes CDR1 SGHRS and CDR2 YFSETQ. CDR3 length: 18 residues. Trimming took 1 base from V and 3 from J; bases not matched to a gene: 10. CDR3 sequence: CASSLLIASGGQTDTQYF. The CDR3 DNA reads as TGCGCCAGCAGCTTGTTAATCGCTAGCGGGGGGCAGACAGATACGCAGTATTTT.

V gene TRBV5-4 combines with J gene TRBJ1-2; TRBD1 matches at 7 bases. Losses at the gene ends were 4 bases for V and 4 bases for J; bases not matched to a gene: 7. This CDR3 comprises 14 residues. CDR1 is SGHNT and CDR2 is YYREEE in the germline V gene (reference sequence). This chain's CDR3 is CASSNRRDSYGYTF. CDR3 sequence (DNA): TGTGCCAGCAGCAACCGTCGGGACAGCTATGGCTACACCTTC.

This rearrangement joins TRBV9 to TRBJ1-1; a weak D match, TRBD1 (5 bases). The germline V gene has CDR1 SGDLS and CDR2 YYNGEE. V was cut by 3 bases and J by 0 bases, with 12 bases left in between. The CDR3 contains 15 residues. The CDR3 nucleotides are TGTGCCAGCAGCGGCTCGACAGCCATGAACACTGAAGCTTTCTTT. Protein sequence: CASSGSTAMNTEAFF.

This clone came up a few times. The rearrangement links TRBV5-1 to TRBJ2-7, with D possibly TRBD1 on 5 matching bases. Germline V gene sequence: CDR1 SGHRS, CDR2 YFSETQ. The CDR3 contains 13 residues. V lost 4 bases to trimming and J lost 5 bases, with 13 bases between them. Here the CDR3 DNA reads TGCGCCAGCAGCCACGGCCAGGGCCACGAGCAGTACTTC. Encoded protein: CASSHGQGHEQYF.